The 31 T cell receptor beta chains below all came from one sample that was sequenced in a study of T cell repertoires in cytomegalovirus infection. Using its own MiXCR run on the reads, TCRdb lists one record per CDR3 protein. Found here are roughly 630,000 distinct CDR3 sequences, about 24% of them singletons; the top ten hold around 8%. The source material was CD8+ T cells from PBMCs. Source of these receptors: a human donor in good health (CMV status not recorded). Some clones in this sample may be carry-over from other donors' samples.

The sample holds a few counts of this clonotype. V gene TRBV6-6 combines with J gene TRBJ2-1; D unclear. Germline V lookup: CDR1 MNHNY, CDR2 SVGAGI (reference sequence). The V end lost 6 bases, the J end lost 8 bases, and 8 bases lay between the germline ends. The CDR3 is 11 residues long. CDR3: CASRGPDEQFF. CDR3 DNA: TGTGCCAGCAGAGGACCCGATGAGCAGTTCTTC.

The sample holds many counts of this clonotype. V is TRBV7-3 and J is TRBJ2-2, with 7 bases identical to TRBD1. The CDR3 has 15 residues. V trimming: 2 bases; J trimming: 3 bases; junction bases outside the gene matches: 3. In germline, CDR1 is SGHTA, CDR2 FQGTGA. CDR3 residues: CASSLSTGYTGELFF. CDR3 bases: TGTGCCAGCAGCTTATCGACAGGGTACACCGGGGAGCTGTTTTTT.

This clonotype has just one count. Because the CDR3 is missing its conserved closing phenylalanine or tryptophan, this is likely a read error. V gene TRBV27 combines with J gene TRBJ1-1; a weak D match, TRBD1 (5 bases). V was cut by 7 bases and J by 0 bases, with 15 bases left in between. This CDR3 spans 15 amino acids. From germline, CDR1 is MNHEY and CDR2 SMNVEV (reference sequence). The CDR3 is CASTGQPYMNTEAFS. The DNA for the CDR3 is TGTGCCAGCACAGGACAACCTTACATGAACACTGAAGCTTTCTCT.

The chain combines TRBV20-1 with TRBJ2-1, with D perhaps assigned TRBD1 or TRBD2 (6 bases each). The CDR3 covers 14 residues. Per the germline V gene, CDR1 is DFQATT and CDR2 is SNEGSKA (reference sequence). Between the trimmed V and J ends, which lost 3 bases and 6 bases, there was a span of 15 bases. DNA of the CDR3: TGCAGTGCTAGGAGTGGGGGGCTTGGCAATGAGCAGTTCTTC. Its translation: CSARSGGLGNEQFF.

With regard to this clonotype: A much larger clone lies a single base off, so this may be a read error. The rearrangement uses TRBV2 and TRBJ2-5; the D gene is possibly TRBD1 (6 bases). CDR1 and CDR2 (germline): SNHLY, FYNNEI. The V end was cut by 6 bases, the J end by 5 bases, with 10 bases between. CDR3 size: 12 residues. The CDR3 here is CASRGTRETQYF. The DNA of the CDR3 is TGTGCCAGCAGGGGGACACGGGAGACCCAGTACTTC.

The table lists this clonotype with a count of one. This chain connects TRBV6-2 or TRBV6-3 to TRBJ1-6; 8 positions agree with TRBD1. Germline values: CDR1 MNHEY, CDR2 SVGEGT. Trimming took 2 bases from V and 8 from J; bases not matched to a gene: 5. The CDR3 has 15 residues. CDR3 coding DNA: TGTGCCAGCAGTTACACCAGGGGGCTGGATTCACCCCTCCACTTT. Protein product: CASSYTRGLDSPLHF.

This clonotype occurred many times. V is TRBV7-6 and J is TRBJ2-2; TRBD2 matches at 14 bases. The length of the CDR3 is 14 residues. V shed 5 bases, J shed 7 bases, and the junction held 0 bases outside the gene matches. CDR1 and CDR2 from the germline V gene are SGHVS and FNYEAQ. The chain's CDR3 is CASSGTSGGGELFF. The DNA for the CDR3 is TGTGCCAGCAGCGGGACTAGCGGGGGCGGGGAGCTGTTTTTT.

The genes are TRBV7-8 and TRBJ2-1; D could derive from TRBD1 or TRBD2 (5 bases each). The germline CDR1 and CDR2 sequences are SGHVS and FQNEAQ. The CDR3 totals 18 residues. V gave up 2 bases and J gave up 0 bases, with 17 bases separating them. The CDR3 region is CASSLLGTGRASYNEQFF. The CDR3 DNA is TGTGCCAGCAGCTTACTAGGGACGGGACGGGCCTCCTACAATGAGCAGTTCTTC.

Of note for this clonotype: A much larger clone is a single base away; this may be a read error. The rearrangement uses TRBV7-6 and TRBJ1-2, with 7 bases that match TRBD1. The CDR3 spans 14 residues. Germline V gives CDR1 SGHVS, CDR2 FNYEAQ. The ends lost 5 bases at V and 8 bases at J; junction bases unmatched: 11. The CDR3 bases are TGTGCCAGCAGCCCTACAGGGGACGCAGACGGCTACACCTTC. It encodes CASSPTGDADGYTF. The entire variable domain, with the rest obtained from reference TRBV7-6 and TRBJ1-2, is as follows: GAGVSQSPRYKVTKRGQDVALRCDPISGHVSLYWYRQALGQGPEFLTYFNYEAQQDKSGLPNDRFSAERPEGSISTLTIQRTEQRDSAMYRCASSPTGDADGYTFGSGTRLTVV.

Regarding this clonotype: Relative to the germline gene, one junction end is altered; a read error may explain this. The V and J genes are TRBV15 and TRBJ2-1, with D unclear. CDR1 and CDR2 (germline): LNHNV, YYDKDF (reference sequence). The CDR3 sequence is 16 residues long. As DNA, the CDR3 is TGTGCCACCGGCAGAGAAGGGTCGCTTACCTACAATGAGCAGTTCTTC. Protein product: CATGREGSLTYNEQFF.

Many counts were recorded for this clonotype. This sequence joins TRBV7-8 and TRBJ1-6, with D maybe TRBD1 (5 bases). Trimming removed 1 base from V and 9 bases from J, with 10 bases in between. The CDR3 is 14 amino acids. Germline V gene data show CDR1 as SGHVS and CDR2 as FQNEAQ. The CDR3 loop is CASSLGGAVSPLHF. CDR3 bases: TGTGCCAGCAGCTTAGGAGGGGCGGTTTCACCCCTCCACTTT.

As regards this clonotype: Without the conserved terminal phenylalanine or tryptophan, this CDR3 likely stems from a read error. The genes are TRBV6-4 and TRBJ1-2, with D perhaps TRBD1 (5 bases). The germline V and J ends were trimmed by 0 bases and 6 bases, with 8 bases remaining between them. Germline CDR1 and CDR2: MRHNA and SNTAGT. The CDR3 runs 13 residues. CDR3 nucleotide sequence: TGTGCCAGCAGTGACTCTGAGGGGCATGGCTACACCATC. Amino acid sequence: CASSDSEGHGYTI.

This chain uses TRBV9 with TRBJ1-1; possible D gene TRBD1, 5 bases. Trimming stripped 0 bases from V and 3 bases from J, with 15 bases between. The CDR3 totals 16 residues. The germline V gene has CDR1 SGDLS and CDR2 YYNGEE. CDR3 loop: CASSVVVRGGDTEAFF. The CDR3, as DNA: TGTGCCAGCAGCGTAGTAGTTCGGGGAGGGGACACTGAAGCTTTCTTT. Supplemented by reference TRBV9 and TRBJ1-1, the full variable domain reads DSGVTQTPKHLITATGQRVTLRCSPRSGDLSVYWYQQSLDQGLQFLIQYYNGEERAKGNILERFSAQQFPDLHSELNLSSLELGDSALYFCASSVVVRGGDTEAFFGQGTRLTVV.

In its sample, this clonotype was seen a few times. The chain uses TRBV12-3 or TRBV12-4 and TRBJ2-7, with 7 bases aligning to TRBD1. After removal of 5 bases from V and 6 bases from J, the junction contained 7 bases not matched to a gene. CDR3 length equals 13 residues. The CDR3: CASSQETGTEQYF. The DNA for the CDR3 is TGTGCCAGCAGTCAAGAGACAGGGACCGAGCAGTACTTC.

As for this clonotype: The junction departs from the called germline gene at one end, perhaps through a read error. The V and J genes are TRBV12-3 or TRBV12-4 and TRBJ1-1, with D unclear. This CDR3 is built from 14 residues. For the CDR3, the DNA is TGTGCCAGCAGTTTATCCGGGGTGGAGCAGTGGCGGGTATTT. This encodes CASSLSGVEQWRVF.

CDR3 residues: CASSPTGWDRDGNEQFF. The CDR3 DNA sequence: TGTGCCAGCTCACCTACGGGGTGGGACAGGGACGGGAATGAGCAGTTCTTC. The chain uses TRBV18 and TRBJ2-1, with 9 nucleotides matching TRBD1. Germline trimming cut 3 bases from V and 7 bases from J; bases unmatched to any gene: 13. The CDR3 has 17 amino acids. Germline CDR1 KGHSH, CDR2 LQKENI.

This clonotype appeared a few times. This chain uses TRBV20-1 with TRBJ2-1; a possible D gene is TRBD2 (5 bases). The CDR3 contains 14 residues. Trimming removed 0 bases from V and 8 bases from J, with 14 bases in between. Germline V gene lookup returns CDR1 DFQATT and CDR2 SNEGSKA (reference sequence). The CDR3 loop is CSARDMQQRDEQFF. Written as DNA, the CDR3 is TGCAGTGCTAGAGATATGCAACAGAGGGATGAGCAGTTCTTC.

J is TRBJ2-7 and V is TRBV27; D is possibly TRBD1 (6 bases). V lost 3 bases and J 3 bases, leaving 15 bases between the germline ends. This CDR3 is 15 amino acids long. Germline V gives CDR1 MNHEY, CDR2 SMNVEV (reference sequence). In nucleotides, the CDR3 is TGTGCCAGCAGTTTTTCCGTCGGACAGTTCTACGAGCAGTACTTC. Translating it yields CASSFSVGQFYEQYF.

This clonotype was found many times. The genes are TRBV6-6 and TRBJ2-5; a weak D match, TRBD1 (5 bases). V was shortened by 2 bases and J by 5 bases, with 12 bases between the two germline ends. From germline, CDR1 is MNHNY and CDR2 SVGAGI (reference sequence). This CDR3 is 14 amino acids long. CDR3 loop: CASSYRAGIETQYF. Written as DNA, the CDR3 is TGTGCCAGCAGTTACAGGGCAGGGATCGAGACCCAGTACTTC.

With respect to this clonotype: One base away lies a much larger clone, so this may be a sequencing read error. The rearrangement uses TRBV25-1 and TRBJ2-2, with 9 bases aligning to TRBD1. This CDR3 contains 18 residues. The germline CDR1 and CDR2 sequences are MGHDK and SYGVNS. CDR3 amino acids: CVSSARGGGQGIAGELFF. CDR3 nucleotides: TGTGTCAGCAGTGCAAGGGGGGGGGGACAGGGCATTGCCGGGGAGCTGTTTTTT.

This clonotype was seen a handful of times. The chain is built from TRBV5-4 and TRBJ2-1; tentatively, D is TRBD2 (6 bases). Germline V gives CDR1 SGHNT, CDR2 YYREEE (reference sequence). This CDR3 is built from 13 residues. Deletions cut 0 bases from V and 9 bases from J, with 10 bases between. The CDR3 sequence: CASSLGGGAEQFF. CDR3 bases: TGTGCCAGCAGCTTGGGAGGCGGGGCTGAGCAGTTCTTC.

In its sample, this clonotype was seen a few times. This chain joins TRBV5-4 and TRBJ2-3; D is ambiguous. The CDR3 extends over 16 amino acids. The V and J ends lost 1 base and 2 bases respectively, with 14 bases between them. Germline V gene data show CDR1 as SGHNT and CDR2 as YYREEE (reference sequence). The CDR3 is CASSLPPGSATDTQYF. CDR3 coding DNA: TGTGCCAGCAGCTTGCCCCCCGGGTCAGCCACAGATACGCAGTATTTT.

The rearrangement links TRBV6-2 or TRBV6-3 to TRBJ1-1; 8 bases are shared with TRBD1. The CDR3 sequence is 17 residues long. Germline assignment: CDR1 MNHEY and CDR2 SVGEGT. Unmatched junction bases numbered 7, after V lost 0 bases and J lost 1 base. CDR3 region: CASSYSRQDRANTEAFF. The DNA of the CDR3 is TGTGCCAGCAGTTACTCGAGACAGGACAGGGCGAACACTGAAGCTTTCTTT.

J is TRBJ1-1 and V is TRBV10-3, with D unresolved. V was pared by 0 bases and J by 3 bases, with 14 bases between. This CDR3 spans 16 amino acids. Germline lookup yields CDR1 ENHRY and CDR2 SYGVKD. In DNA form, the CDR3 reads TGTGCCATCAGTGAGTCAAGAGCCCTCTCGTACACTGAAGCTTTCTTT. Residues: CAISESRALSYTEAFF.

V and J are TRBV7-9 and TRBJ1-5; TRBD1 is a possible D gene (5 bases). The CDR3 consists of 17 residues. Germline CDR1 is SEHNR and CDR2 is FQNEAQ (reference sequence). The germline V and J ends were trimmed by 1 base and 1 base, with 14 bases remaining between them. The CDR3 DNA reads TGTGCCAGCAGCTTAGGCCACGGTCGGGACAGCAATCAGCCCCAGCATTTT. It codes for CASSLGHGRDSNQPQHF.

The sample holds many counts of this clonotype. V usage is TRBV7-4 and J usage is TRBJ2-6; a weak D match, TRBD1 (6 bases). Trimming took off 11 bases at V and 0 bases at J, with 17 bases between the two ends. From germline, CDR1 is SGHVT and CDR2 SQSDAQ. This CDR3 comprises 16 residues. CDR3 residues: CAPTGFGYSGANVLTF. The CDR3 bases are TGTGCCCCCACAGGGTTTGGCTACTCTGGGGCCAACGTCCTGACTTTC.

In this sample, this clonotype turned up many times. This chain links TRBV7-2 with TRBJ1-4, with D possibly matching TRBD1 (6 bases). Germline CDR1 reads SGHTA; CDR2 reads FQGNSA. With 5 bases removed from V and 8 bases from J, the gap between germline ends came to 18 bases. CDR3 length equals 15 residues. The CDR3, as DNA: TGTGCCAGCAGCCCAACAGGGCGTTTTACCGAAAAACTGTTTTTT. Protein product: CASSPTGRFTEKLFF.

This clonotype was picked up many times. The V gene is TRBV15, the J gene TRBJ2-1, with D hard to call. V shed 6 bases and J shed 0 bases, with 12 bases lying between them. The CDR3 sequence is 15 residues long. CDR1 is LNHNV and CDR2 is YYDKDF in the germline V gene (reference sequence). The CDR3 spells CATRGTASSYNEQFF. In DNA, the CDR3 is TGTGCCACCAGAGGCACGGCCAGCTCCTACAATGAGCAGTTCTTC. The variable domain in full, with the rest retrieved from reference TRBV15 and TRBJ2-1, is DAMVIQNPRYQVTQFGKPVTLSCSQTLNHNVMYWYQQKSSQAPKLLFHYYDKDFNNEADTPDNFQSRRPNTSFCFLDIRSPGLGDTAMYLCATRGTASSYNEQFFGPGTRLTVL.

This clonotype was counted between two and nine times. The chain links TRBV9 to TRBJ1-2; D unresolved. This CDR3 is 15 amino acids long. V dropped 0 bases and J dropped 0 bases, with 9 bases sitting between them. Germline loops: CDR1 SGDLS, CDR2 YYNGEE. The CDR3 sequence: CASSVGGGANYGYTF. The CDR3 coding sequence is TGTGCCAGCAGCGTAGGAGGAGGAGCTAACTATGGCTACACCTTC.

This clonotype was detected a few times. The V and J genes are TRBV12-3 or TRBV12-4 and TRBJ2-2, with no clear D. Trimming took off 7 bases at V and 2 bases at J, with 23 bases between the two ends. CDR3 length: 18 residues. CDR3 residues: CASTSGGETTINTGELFF. The CDR3 DNA is TGTGCCAGCACCTCCGGCGGCGAAACTACAATAAACACCGGGGAGCTGTTTTTT.

This clonotype came up a few times. The chain is built from TRBV25-1 and TRBJ2-1, with D unresolved. The CDR3 consists of 15 residues. The germline CDR1 and CDR2 sequences are MGHDK and SYGVNS. V lost 2 bases and J lost 6, with 14 bases in between. The CDR3 DNA is TGTGCCAGCAGTGAAAGGGTACCTCGGCCCAATGAGCAGTTCTTC. Protein product: CASSERVPRPNEQFF.